The clone carrying this TCR beta chain was counted once. What it binds is unknown. This sample stems from a study of OX40 agonist ivuxolimab in advanced cancers. Turning to the study itself: Patients received ivuxolimab, an intravenous treatment, every 2 weeks at 0.01 to 10 mg/kg. Patients enrolled in dose escalation were diagnosed with hepatocellular carcinoma, melanoma, renal cell or head and neck cancer.

General study findings and limits: Low clonal expansion, among the lowest seen, marked partial responders at 0.1-3.0 mg/kg.

The CDR3 extends over 16 amino acids. Germline-derived CDR1 and CDR2 are KGHSH and LQKENI. V gave up 1 base and J gave up 6 bases; unmatched junction bases: 8. TCRdb's copy holds only in-frame clones and misses some; the assay was immunoSEQ multiplex PCR. Of about 63,000 clones listed, 75% to 90% were seen once; the top ten hold more than 10%. The source material was CD4+ or CD8+ T cells sorted from blood, sampled in a trial of the OX40 agonist ivuxolimab. The J gene is TRBJ2-7, the V gene TRBV18; 11 bases fit TRBD1. The TCR comes from an adult with an advanced solid tumor such as melanoma, head and neck, liver or kidney cancer. The CDR3: CASSPQLGTGGGEQYF. DNA for the CDR3: TGTGCCAGCTCACCACAGCTCGGGACAGGGGGAGGCGAGCAGTACTTC.